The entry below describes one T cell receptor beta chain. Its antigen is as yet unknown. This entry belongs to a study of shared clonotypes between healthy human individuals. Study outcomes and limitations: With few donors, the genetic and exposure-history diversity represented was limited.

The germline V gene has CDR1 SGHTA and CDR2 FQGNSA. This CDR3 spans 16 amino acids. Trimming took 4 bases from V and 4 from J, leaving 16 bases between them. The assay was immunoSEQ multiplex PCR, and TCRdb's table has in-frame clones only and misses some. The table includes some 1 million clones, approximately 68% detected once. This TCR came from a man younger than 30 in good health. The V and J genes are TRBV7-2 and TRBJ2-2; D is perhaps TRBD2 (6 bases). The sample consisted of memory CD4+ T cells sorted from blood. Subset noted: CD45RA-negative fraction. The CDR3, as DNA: TGTGCCAGCAGCTCCCGGGGGAGCAGGTCCACCGGGGAGCTGTTTTTT. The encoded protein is CASSSRGSRSTGELFF.